This is a list of T cell receptor beta chains from one sample in a study of blood T cell repertoires in COVID-19. This table comes from immunoSEQ multiplex PCR, and its TCRdb copy is limited to in-frame clones, with some not included. The repertoire has about 320,000 clones, 70% to 90% of them found once; the top ten carry about 1.5%. Input material: peripheral blood. Receptors originate from a woman aged 25 to 39 with COVID-19, enrolled during active disease. CDR3s include the opening cysteine and the closing phenylalanine or tryptophan. Fields, in order: D gene, J gene, clone size, V gene, CDR3 length, CDR3 DNA, CDR3 protein. D genes are given only for firm matches. Size tells how often a clone was seen (once, few, many) or the class of an expanded clone, and some rows leave it out.

D gene: NA; J gene: TRBJ2-3; clone size: NA; V gene: TRBV10-3; CDR3 length: 12; CDR3 DNA: TGTGCCATCAGTGAGACCGCTAATACGCAGTATTTT; CDR3 protein: CAISETANTQYF
D gene: TRBD1; J gene: TRBJ1-2; clone size: once; V gene: TRBV12-5; CDR3 length: 14; CDR3 DNA: TGTGCTAGTGGACCCGGACAGGGGCTCTATGGCTACACCTTC; CDR3 protein: CASGPGQGLYGYTF
D gene: NA; J gene: TRBJ1-5; clone size: NA; V gene: TRBV7-2; CDR3 length: 14; CDR3 DNA: TGTGCCAGCAGCTTACGGGGGGCTGGGCAGCCCCAGCATTTT; CDR3 protein: CASSLRGAGQPQHF
D gene: NA; J gene: TRBJ1-2; clone size: NA; V gene: TRBV7-9; CDR3 length: 17; CDR3 DNA: TGTGCCAGCAGCTTACTATCCGGGAGTTTCTTTGGATTAGGCTACACCTTC; CDR3 protein: CASSLLSGSFFGLGYTF
D gene: TRBD1; J gene: TRBJ2-7; clone size: NA; V gene: TRBV19; CDR3 length: 17; CDR3 DNA: TGTGCCAGTAGTATCGTCCCGGGACAGGGGGGGGCCTACGAGCAGTACTTC; CDR3 protein: CASSIVPGQGGAYEQYF
D gene: TRBD1; J gene: TRBJ2-7; clone size: NA; V gene: TRBV10-3; CDR3 length: 13; CDR3 DNA: TGTGCCATCAGTGAGGAGACAGGGGACGAGCAGTACTTC; CDR3 protein: CAISEETGDEQYF
D gene: NA; J gene: TRBJ2-7; clone size: NA; V gene: TRBV6-5; CDR3 length: 16; CDR3 DNA: TGTGCCAGCAGTTACTCGGGTGCGGGGAGCACCGACGAGCAGTACTTC; CDR3 protein: CASSYSGAGSTDEQYF
D gene: NA; J gene: TRBJ1-1; clone size: NA; V gene: TRBV19; CDR3 length: 15; CDR3 DNA: TGTGCCAGTAGTCCGGGGAGGGGCGAGAACACTGAAGCTTTCTTT; CDR3 protein: CASSPGRGENTEAFF
D gene: TRBD1; J gene: TRBJ2-4; clone size: NA; V gene: TRBV10-3; CDR3 length: 13; CDR3 DNA: TGTGCCATCTCCCTGGACAGGAAGAGCATTCAGTACTTC; CDR3 protein: CAISLDRKSIQYF
D gene: NA; J gene: TRBJ2-1; clone size: NA; V gene: TRBV6-5; CDR3 length: 13; CDR3 DNA: TGTGCCAGCAGTTTGGGGGGAGTCAATGAGCAGTTCTTC; CDR3 protein: CASSLGGVNEQFF
D gene: NA; J gene: TRBJ1-5; clone size: once; V gene: TRBV5-6; CDR3 length: 14; CDR3 DNA: TGTGCCAGCAGCTTGGGAGGGTGGAATCAGCCCCAGCATTTT; CDR3 protein: CASSLGGWNQPQHF
D gene: TRBD1; J gene: TRBJ1-2; clone size: NA; V gene: TRBV6-5; CDR3 length: 14; CDR3 DNA: TGTGCCAGCAGTACAGGGGGCTTGGGCTATGGCTACACCTTC; CDR3 protein: CASSTGGLGYGYTF
D gene: TRBD1; J gene: TRBJ2-4; clone size: NA; V gene: TRBV2; CDR3 length: 18; CDR3 DNA: TGTGCCAGCAGTCGCCGGACAGGGGACTCTCTAGCCAAAAACATTCAGTACTTC; CDR3 protein: CASSRRTGDSLAKNIQYF
D gene: NA; J gene: TRBJ2-3; clone size: NA; V gene: TRBV7-2; CDR3 length: 16; CDR3 DNA: TGTGCCAGCAGCTTACTAGGGGTGGCAGCGACAGATACGCAGTATTTT; CDR3 protein: CASSLLGVAATDTQYF
D gene: TRBD1; J gene: TRBJ2-1; clone size: NA; V gene: TRBV6-5; CDR3 length: 13; CDR3 DNA: TGTGCCAGCGGGACAGGGGACTACAATGAGCAGTTCTTC; CDR3 protein: CASGTGDYNEQFF
D gene: NA; J gene: TRBJ1-1; clone size: NA; V gene: TRBV6-5; CDR3 length: 14; CDR3 DNA: TGTGCCAGCAGCATCTCGGGGGGGAACACTGAAGCTTTCTTT; CDR3 protein: CASSISGGNTEAFF
D gene: NA; J gene: TRBJ2-3; clone size: NA; V gene: TRBV6-6; CDR3 length: 13; CDR3 DNA: TGTGCCAGCAGCGGCGGCAGGGGCTATACGCAGTATTTT; CDR3 protein: CASSGGRGYTQYF
D gene: NA; J gene: TRBJ2-3; clone size: NA; V gene: TRBV24-1; CDR3 length: 13; CDR3 DNA: TGTGCCACCAGGCTAGCAAACACAGATACGCAGTATTTT; CDR3 protein: CATRLANTDTQYF
D gene: NA; J gene: TRBJ2-4; clone size: NA; V gene: TRBV5-6; CDR3 length: 14; CDR3 DNA: TGTGCCAGCAGGTCGAGAGGAGCCAAAAACATTCAGTACTTC; CDR3 protein: CASRSRGAKNIQYF
D gene: NA; J gene: TRBJ2-7; clone size: few; V gene: TRBV27; CDR3 length: 15; CDR3 DNA: TGTGCCAGCAGTTCTCCGGGTAAGAGCTCCTACGAGCAGTACTTC; CDR3 protein: CASSSPGKSSYEQYF
D gene: NA; J gene: TRBJ2-1; clone size: NA; V gene: TRBV19; CDR3 length: 15; CDR3 DNA: TGTGCCAGTAGCCGCGACTCCGGCTCCTACAATGAGCAGTTCTTC; CDR3 protein: CASSRDSGSYNEQFF
D gene: NA; J gene: TRBJ2-1; clone size: NA; V gene: TRBV6-2/TRBV6-3; CDR3 length: 14; CDR3 DNA: TGTGCCAGCAGTCCGGCCGCAGGGAACAATGAGCAGTTCTTC; CDR3 protein: CASSPAAGNNEQFF
D gene: NA; J gene: TRBJ1-3; clone size: NA; V gene: TRBV30; CDR3 length: 13; CDR3 DNA: TGTGCCTGGAGTCACAGCTCTGGAAACACCATATATTTT; CDR3 protein: CAWSHSSGNTIYF
D gene: NA; J gene: TRBJ2-2; clone size: NA; V gene: TRBV9; CDR3 length: 15; CDR3 DNA: TGTGCCAGCAGCGTAGACGGGATCAACACCGGGGAGCTGTTTTTT; CDR3 protein: CASSVDGINTGELFF
D gene: TRBD1; J gene: TRBJ1-3; clone size: NA; V gene: TRBV2; CDR3 length: 17; CDR3 DNA: TGTGCCAGCAGTGAAGCCTTTGACAGGGTGGCGGGAAACACCATATATTTT; CDR3 protein: CASSEAFDRVAGNTIYF
D gene: NA; J gene: TRBJ1-1; clone size: NA; V gene: TRBV18; CDR3 length: 13; CDR3 DNA: TGTGCCAGCTCGACGGGACTCAACACTGAAGCTTTCTTT; CDR3 protein: CASSTGLNTEAFF
D gene: TRBD2; J gene: TRBJ2-1; clone size: NA; V gene: TRBV4-1; CDR3 length: 15; CDR3 DNA: TGCGCCAGCAGCCCCCGGCCGCGGGGGGGAGATGAGCAGTTCTTC; CDR3 protein: CASSPRPRGGDEQFF
D gene: TRBD1; J gene: TRBJ2-7; clone size: NA; V gene: TRBV7-2; CDR3 length: 14; CDR3 DNA: TGTGCCAGCAGCTTAACTCAGGGGGCGCGAGAGCAGTACTTC; CDR3 protein: CASSLTQGAREQYF
D gene: NA; J gene: TRBJ2-1; clone size: NA; V gene: TRBV6-5; CDR3 length: 13; CDR3 DNA: TGTGCCAGCAGATCGGGGGACAGTAATGAGCAGTTCTTC; CDR3 protein: CASRSGDSNEQFF
D gene: NA; J gene: TRBJ1-1; clone size: NA; V gene: TRBV10-2; CDR3 length: 14; CDR3 DNA: TGCGCCAGCAGTGACAGAATTCCTAACACTGAAGCTTTCTTT; CDR3 protein: CASSDRIPNTEAFF
D gene: TRBD1; J gene: TRBJ1-1; clone size: once; V gene: TRBV2; CDR3 length: 13; CDR3 DNA: TGTGCCAGAAAGCGAACAGGGGGCACTGAAGCTTTCTTT; CDR3 protein: CARKRTGGTEAFF
D gene: NA; J gene: TRBJ1-5; clone size: NA; V gene: TRBV4-2; CDR3 length: 15; CDR3 DNA: TGTGCCAGCAGCCAAGATGCAGGGGCGCCCCAGCCCCAGCATTTT; CDR3 protein: CASSQDAGAPQPQHF
D gene: TRBD1; J gene: TRBJ1-3; clone size: NA; V gene: TRBV5-5; CDR3 length: 17; CDR3 DNA: TGTGCCAGCAGCTTAAGAACAGGGGGCGCTTCTGGAAACACCATATATTTT; CDR3 protein: CASSLRTGGASGNTIYF
D gene: NA; J gene: TRBJ1-4; clone size: NA; V gene: TRBV5-4; CDR3 length: 12; CDR3 DNA: TGTGCCAGCAGCTTGAACGGTGAAAAACTGTTTTTT; CDR3 protein: CASSLNGEKLFF
D gene: NA; J gene: TRBJ1-5; clone size: NA; V gene: TRBV28; CDR3 length: 16; CDR3 DNA: TGTGCCAGCAGTTTATGGCGCTTCGGTAGCAATCAGCCCCAGCATTTT; CDR3 protein: CASSLWRFGSNQPQHF
D gene: NA; J gene: TRBJ2-3; clone size: NA; V gene: TRBV27; CDR3 length: 16; CDR3 DNA: TGTGCCAGCAGTTCCACCCATAGGGGGGGTGGAGATACGCAGTATTTT; CDR3 protein: CASSSTHRGGGDTQYF
D gene: TRBD2; J gene: TRBJ2-3; clone size: NA; V gene: TRBV27; CDR3 length: 15; CDR3 DNA: TGTGCCAGCCGACTATTACGGGGGGGCACAGATACGCAGTATTTT; CDR3 protein: CASRLLRGGTDTQYF
D gene: NA; J gene: TRBJ2-1; clone size: NA; V gene: TRBV6-6; CDR3 length: 14; CDR3 DNA: TGTGCCAGCAGTCTAGGGGTCCAGCTTGGTGAGCAGTTCTTC; CDR3 protein: CASSLGVQLGEQFF
D gene: TRBD1; J gene: TRBJ2-7; clone size: NA; V gene: TRBV6-5; CDR3 length: 14; CDR3 DNA: TGTGCCAGCAGTTTTGCAGGGGGCTCCTACGAGCAGTACTTC; CDR3 protein: CASSFAGGSYEQYF
D gene: NA; J gene: TRBJ1-6; clone size: NA; V gene: TRBV9; CDR3 length: 14; CDR3 DNA: TGTGCCAGCAGTGCTCAGGGGTCGGGTTCACCCCTCCACTTT; CDR3 protein: CASSAQGSGSPLHF
D gene: TRBD1; J gene: TRBJ1-1; clone size: NA; V gene: TRBV5-1; CDR3 length: 15; CDR3 DNA: TGCGCCAGCAGCTGGAGGGACAGCTTGAACACTGAAGCTTTCTTT; CDR3 protein: CASSWRDSLNTEAFF
D gene: TRBD1; J gene: TRBJ1-5; clone size: NA; V gene: TRBV28; CDR3 length: 14; CDR3 DNA: TGTGCCAGCAGTCGGACAGGGGGAGGTCAGCCCCAGCATTTT; CDR3 protein: CASSRTGGGQPQHF
D gene: NA; J gene: TRBJ1-5; clone size: NA; V gene: TRBV27; CDR3 length: 13; CDR3 DNA: TGTGCCAGCAGTTGGGGGCCTGTTCAGCCCCAGCATTTT; CDR3 protein: CASSWGPVQPQHF
D gene: NA; J gene: TRBJ1-5; clone size: NA; V gene: TRBV6-4; CDR3 length: 13; CDR3 DNA: TGTGCCAGCAGTGAAGACAGAGGTCAGCCCCAGCATTTT; CDR3 protein: CASSEDRGQPQHF
D gene: NA; J gene: TRBJ1-4; clone size: NA; V gene: TRBV12-5; CDR3 length: 15; CDR3 DNA: TGTGCTAGTGGTTTGGCTTCCAGGGGTTTTGAAAAACTGTTTTTT; CDR3 protein: CASGLASRGFEKLFF
D gene: NA; J gene: TRBJ1-1; clone size: NA; V gene: TRBV2; CDR3 length: 12; CDR3 DNA: TGTGCCAGCACTACAGGGCACACTGAAGCTTTCTTT; CDR3 protein: CASTTGHTEAFF
D gene: NA; J gene: TRBJ1-6; clone size: NA; V gene: TRBV19; CDR3 length: 13; CDR3 DNA: TGTGCCAGTACCGACAAGTGGCATTCACCCCTCCACTTT; CDR3 protein: CASTDKWHSPLHF